This is a list of T cell receptor beta chains from one sample in a study of PD-1 blockade in classical Hodgkin lymphoma. Profiled with immunoSEQ multiplex PCR; TCRdb holds only in-frame clones, not every one. The repertoire consists of approximately 20,000 clones, with around 80% occurring once and the leading ten covering approximately 18%. The starting material was peripheral blood mononuclear cells (PBMCs), obtained before the second cycle of nivolumab. The receptor source for this set is a human donor with classical Hodgkin lymphoma. CDR3s include the opening cysteine and the closing phenylalanine or tryptophan. The order of the fields is D gene, V gene, J gene, clone size, CDR3 protein, CDR3 DNA. D genes are given only for firm matches. Some rows mark clone size as missing; the rest say once, few, many or name a class of expanded clone.

d_gene: NA
v_gene: TRBV7-3
j_gene: TRBJ1-1
abundance: few
CDR3aa: CASSLKVNTEAFF
CDR3nt: TGTGCCAGCAGCTTAAAGGTAAACACTGAAGCTTTCTTT

d_gene: NA
v_gene: TRBV7-8
j_gene: TRBJ2-2
abundance: NA
CDR3aa: CASSPGPGAGTGELFF
CDR3nt: TGTGCCAGCAGCCCAGGCCCCGGGGCTGGGACCGGGGAGCTGTTTTTT

d_gene: TRBD1
v_gene: TRBV11-3
j_gene: TRBJ2-3
abundance: NA
CDR3aa: CASSFLSTGGTDTQYF
CDR3nt: TGTGCCAGCAGCTTCCTGTCCACAGGGGGCACAGATACGCAGTATTTT

d_gene: NA
v_gene: TRBV25-1
j_gene: TRBJ1-1
abundance: few
CDR3aa: CASSEYSGRATEAFF
CDR3nt: TGTGCCAGCAGTGAATATAGCGGCAGGGCCACTGAAGCTTTCTTT

d_gene: NA
v_gene: TRBV5-4
j_gene: TRBJ1-1
abundance: NA
CDR3aa: CASSLDSLNTEAFF
CDR3nt: TGTGCCAGCAGCTTGGACAGCCTGAACACTGAAGCTTTCTTT

d_gene: NA
v_gene: TRBV11-1
j_gene: TRBJ1-3
abundance: NA
CDR3aa: CASSLQPGPTVGNTIYF
CDR3nt: TGTGCCAGCAGCTTGCAGCCGGGACCGACGGTCGGCAACACCATATATTTT

d_gene: TRBD1
v_gene: TRBV4-1
j_gene: TRBJ1-1
abundance: NA
CDR3aa: CASSHGTATEAFF
CDR3nt: TGCGCCAGCAGCCATGGGACAGCAACTGAAGCTTTCTTT

d_gene: TRBD1
v_gene: TRBV5-6
j_gene: TRBJ1-4
abundance: few
CDR3aa: CASSRDSDEKLFF
CDR3nt: TGTGCCAGCAGCCGGGACAGCGACGAAAAACTGTTTTTT

d_gene: NA
v_gene: TRBV18
j_gene: TRBJ2-5
abundance: NA
CDR3aa: CASSPLTGPQETQYF
CDR3nt: TGTGCCAGCTCACCCTTGACAGGACCTCAAGAGACCCAGTACTTC

d_gene: NA
v_gene: TRBV19
j_gene: TRBJ2-2
abundance: NA
CDR3aa: CASSNLDAGELFF
CDR3nt: TGTGCCAGTAGCAACCTCGACGCCGGGGAGCTGTTTTTT

d_gene: TRBD2
v_gene: TRBV27
j_gene: TRBJ2-1
abundance: NA
CDR3aa: CASSRLAGGPVNEQFF
CDR3nt: TGTGCCAGCAGTCGGCTAGCGGGAGGGCCTGTGAATGAGCAGTTCTTC

d_gene: TRBD2
v_gene: TRBV7-9
j_gene: TRBJ2-5
abundance: NA
CDR3aa: CASSRPGLAGELQETQYF
CDR3nt: TGTGCCAGCAGCCGTCCGGGACTAGCGGGAGAGCTCCAAGAGACCCAGTACTTC

d_gene: TRBD2
v_gene: TRBV10-2
j_gene: TRBJ2-7
abundance: NA
CDR3aa: CASGRLAGGPYEQYF
CDR3nt: TGCGCCAGCGGACGACTAGCGGGAGGGCCCTACGAGCAGTACTTC

d_gene: TRBD1
v_gene: TRBV6-1
j_gene: TRBJ2-3
abundance: NA
CDR3aa: CASSAGTGSTDTQYF
CDR3nt: TGTGCCAGCAGTGCCGGGACAGGTAGCACAGATACGCAGTATTTT

d_gene: NA
v_gene: TRBV2
j_gene: TRBJ1-1
abundance: NA
CDR3aa: CASSEQGMNTEAFF
CDR3nt: TGTGCCAGCAGTGAACAGGGAATGAACACTGAAGCTTTCTTT

d_gene: TRBD2
v_gene: TRBV7-2
j_gene: TRBJ2-2
abundance: NA
CDR3aa: CASSLTGGTGELFF
CDR3nt: TGTGCCAGCAGCTTAACGGGAGGGACTGGGGAGCTGTTTTTT

d_gene: TRBD2
v_gene: TRBV11-1
j_gene: TRBJ2-1
abundance: NA
CDR3aa: CASSSLTSGFISSYNEQFF
CDR3nt: TGTGCCAGCAGCTCGCTGACTAGCGGGTTTATAAGCTCCTACAATGAGCAGTTCTTC

d_gene: NA
v_gene: TRBV6-1
j_gene: TRBJ2-3
abundance: NA
CDR3aa: CASNKLAGSTDTQYF
CDR3nt: TGTGCCAGCAACAAACTAGCAGGCAGCACAGATACGCAGTATTTT

d_gene: NA
v_gene: TRBV10-3
j_gene: TRBJ1-3
abundance: NA
CDR3aa: CATSIPSGASGNTIYF
CDR3nt: TGTGCCACCTCAATTCCATCAGGGGCCTCTGGAAACACCATATATTTT

d_gene: NA
v_gene: TRBV5-4
j_gene: TRBJ1-2
abundance: few
CDR3aa: CASRTGSRGYTF
CDR3nt: TGTGCCAGCAGGACAGGATCGCGGGGCTACACCTTC

d_gene: NA
v_gene: TRBV4-2
j_gene: TRBJ1-3
abundance: few
CDR3aa: CASSQDKWASGNTIYF
CDR3nt: TGTGCCAGCAGCCAAGATAAATGGGCGTCCGGAAACACCATATATTTT

d_gene: TRBD1
v_gene: TRBV2
j_gene: TRBJ1-3
abundance: NA
CDR3aa: CASSLPTGGNTIYF
CDR3nt: TGTGCCAGCAGCCTACCGACAGGGGGAAACACCATATATTTT

d_gene: NA
v_gene: TRBV2
j_gene: TRBJ1-5
abundance: NA
CDR3aa: CASSELMGQPQHF
CDR3nt: TGTGCCAGCAGTGAATTAATGGGTCAGCCCCAGCATTTT

d_gene: TRBD1
v_gene: TRBV10-3
j_gene: TRBJ2-7
abundance: medium-sized
CDR3aa: CAISRDSYEQYF
CDR3nt: TGTGCCATCAGCCGGGACAGCTACGAGCAGTACTTC

d_gene: NA
v_gene: TRBV7-9
j_gene: TRBJ1-5
abundance: NA
CDR3aa: CASSSQGNQQPQHF
CDR3nt: TGTGCCAGCAGCTCTCAGGGTAATCAGCAGCCCCAGCATTTT

d_gene: TRBD2
v_gene: TRBV29-1
j_gene: TRBJ2-2
abundance: NA
CDR3aa: CSVGGVTSGSRDTGELFF
CDR3nt: TGCAGCGTTGGGGGGGTGACTAGCGGGAGTAGGGACACCGGGGAGCTGTTTTTT

d_gene: NA
v_gene: TRBV30
j_gene: TRBJ1-3
abundance: NA
CDR3aa: CAWTIKDTIYF
CDR3nt: TGTGCCTGGACCATAAAGGACACCATATATTTT

d_gene: NA
v_gene: TRBV5-4
j_gene: TRBJ2-1
abundance: NA
CDR3aa: CASSGPDNEQFF
CDR3nt: TGTGCCAGCAGCGGGCCGGACAATGAGCAGTTCTTC

d_gene: TRBD1
v_gene: TRBV5-4
j_gene: TRBJ1-5
abundance: NA
CDR3aa: CASTQEQGHSNQPQHF
CDR3nt: TGTGCCAGCACCCAGGAACAGGGGCATAGCAATCAGCCCCAGCATTTT

d_gene: TRBD2
v_gene: TRBV7-3
j_gene: TRBJ2-1
abundance: NA
CDR3aa: CASSSDPGGEQFF
CDR3nt: TGTGCCAGCAGCTCCGACCCGGGGGGTGAGCAGTTCTTC

d_gene: TRBD2
v_gene: TRBV10-3
j_gene: TRBJ2-3
abundance: NA
CDR3aa: CAISAKREGRRDTQYF
CDR3nt: TGTGCCATCAGTGCCAAGCGGGAGGGCCGAAGAGATACGCAGTATTTT

d_gene: NA
v_gene: TRBV19
j_gene: TRBJ2-2
abundance: NA
CDR3aa: CASSIDARNTGELFF
CDR3nt: TGTGCCAGTAGTATCGATGCCCGGAACACCGGGGAGCTGTTTTTT

d_gene: TRBD1
v_gene: TRBV28
j_gene: TRBJ1-1
abundance: NA
CDR3aa: CASSLRTGVVNTEAFF
CDR3nt: TGTGCCAGCAGTTTGAGGACAGGGGTGGTGAACACTGAAGCTTTCTTT

d_gene: NA
v_gene: TRBV5-1
j_gene: TRBJ2-7
abundance: NA
CDR3aa: CASSLAPELYEQYF
CDR3nt: TGCGCCAGCAGCTTGGCTCCAGAGCTCTACGAGCAGTACTTC

d_gene: TRBD1
v_gene: TRBV5-1
j_gene: TRBJ1-1
abundance: NA
CDR3aa: CASSLDRGGTEAFF
CDR3nt: TGCGCCAGCAGCTTAGACAGGGGGGGCACTGAAGCTTTCTTT

d_gene: TRBD2
v_gene: TRBV19
j_gene: TRBJ2-1
abundance: NA
CDR3aa: CASSILGTSRNEQFF
CDR3nt: TGTGCCAGTAGTATACTAGGGACTAGCAGGAATGAGCAGTTCTTC

d_gene: TRBD2
v_gene: TRBV7-2
j_gene: TRBJ2-3
abundance: once
CDR3aa: CASSLAPALLAGGPDTQYF
CDR3nt: TGTGCCAGCAGCTTAGCGCCTGCACTACTAGCGGGAGGCCCCGATACGCAGTATTTT

d_gene: TRBD1
v_gene: TRBV5-4
j_gene: TRBJ1-2
abundance: NA
CDR3aa: CASSPGQGASYGYTF
CDR3nt: TGTGCCAGCAGCCCGGGACAGGGGGCTAGCTATGGCTACACCTTC

d_gene: TRBD2
v_gene: TRBV5-6
j_gene: TRBJ2-6
abundance: few
CDR3aa: CASSLVWREISGANVLTF
CDR3nt: TGTGCCAGCAGCTTGGTTTGGCGGGAGATCTCTGGGGCCAACGTCCTGACTTTC

d_gene: TRBD2
v_gene: TRBV4-2
j_gene: TRBJ2-1
abundance: NA
CDR3aa: CASSQDNSAGGYNEQFF
CDR3nt: TGTGCCAGCAGCCAAGATAACAGTGCGGGAGGGTACAATGAGCAGTTCTTC

d_gene: NA
v_gene: TRBV11-1
j_gene: TRBJ2-7
abundance: once
CDR3aa: CASSLEINSYEQYF
CDR3nt: TGTGCCAGCAGTTTGGAGATAAACTCCTACGAGCAGTACTTC

d_gene: NA
v_gene: TRBV7-2
j_gene: TRBJ1-4
abundance: NA
CDR3aa: CASSPPGEKLFF
CDR3nt: TGTGCCAGCAGCCCCCCCGGGGAAAAACTGTTTTTT

d_gene: TRBD1
v_gene: TRBV10-1
j_gene: TRBJ1-2
abundance: few
CDR3aa: CASSPLRDRAGYTF
CDR3nt: TGCGCCAGCAGTCCACTCCGGGACAGGGCTGGCTACACCTTC

d_gene: NA
v_gene: TRBV6-1
j_gene: TRBJ1-1
abundance: NA
CDR3aa: CASSELGGNTEAFF
CDR3nt: TGTGCCAGCAGTGAATTGGGCGGGAACACTGAAGCTTTCTTT

d_gene: TRBD1
v_gene: TRBV2
j_gene: TRBJ1-2
abundance: few
CDR3aa: CASTTGQPQPYGYTF
CDR3nt: TGTGCCAGCACCACGGGACAGCCTCAACCCTATGGCTACACCTTC

d_gene: TRBD2
v_gene: TRBV6-1
j_gene: TRBJ2-3
abundance: NA
CDR3aa: CASSELAGGPDTQYF
CDR3nt: TGTGCCAGCAGTGAACTAGCGGGAGGCCCAGATACGCAGTATTTT